This is a list of T cell receptor beta chains from one sample in a study of CXCR3-negative and CXCR3-positive naive CD8 T cells. TCRdb reprocessed the 5' RACE reads; each CDR3 protein has one entry and no DNA is given. This sample's table has fewer than 60,000 distinct CDR3 sequences. The sequenced sample was naive CXCR3- CD8+ T cells from blood. These receptors all come from a human donor in good health. Some clones in this sample may be carry-over from other donors' samples. CDR3s include the opening cysteine and the closing phenylalanine or tryptophan. Size is stated for part of the rows, as once, few or many counts, or as a class when the clone is expanded.

-	TRBV5-4	TRBJ2-7	CASSLRPVYEQYF
-	TRBV27	TRBJ2-7	CASSTSGYLYEQYF
-	TRBV27	TRBJ2-7	CASRWSSGSYEQYF
-	TRBV9	TRBJ2-7	CASSVGSGISAGGYEQYF
-	TRBV6-2/TRBV6-3	TRBJ2-7	CATYHDSYEQYF
-	TRBV6-5	TRBJ2-3	CASSHDGRDTDTQYF
medium-sized	TRBV25-1	TRBJ2-7	CASSEWGSGSYEQYF
-	TRBV28	TRBJ2-5	CASRSGSGTQYF
-	TRBV19	TRBJ2-7	CASSIFSGGLYEQYF
-	TRBV29-1	TRBJ1-1	CSAEGFMNTEAFF
-	TRBV10-3	TRBJ2-2	CAIGAGGRHAGELFF
-	TRBV7-9	TRBJ1-2	CALLGGPGANYGCTF
-	TRBV14	TRBJ2-6	CASSQGPGFLANVLTF
-	TRBV9	TRBJ2-7	CASSVGYLPYEQYF
-	TRBV7-9	TRBJ2-5	CASSPAGDPETQYF
-	TRBV23-1	TRBJ2-7	CASTTSPRGCTYEQYF
-	TRBV7-2	TRBJ2-1	CASSLRDSAYNEQFF
-	TRBV28	TRBJ2-2	CASKRTSVHFGELFF
-	TRBV12-3/TRBV12-4	TRBJ2-7	CASSRTSGGYEQYF
-	TRBV29-1	TRBJ2-3	CSVEEVGALGTDTQYF
-	TRBV7-3	TRBJ2-1	CASSLIAGGEKGEQFF
-	TRBV7-8	TRBJ2-3	CASSLDGLAGTDTQYF
-	TRBV7-6	TRBJ1-1	CASSRWTGDGGEAFF
-	TRBV24-1	TRBJ2-1	CATSDLTSVNTNEQFF
-	TRBV4-1	TRBJ1-1	CASSHPGDNTEAFF